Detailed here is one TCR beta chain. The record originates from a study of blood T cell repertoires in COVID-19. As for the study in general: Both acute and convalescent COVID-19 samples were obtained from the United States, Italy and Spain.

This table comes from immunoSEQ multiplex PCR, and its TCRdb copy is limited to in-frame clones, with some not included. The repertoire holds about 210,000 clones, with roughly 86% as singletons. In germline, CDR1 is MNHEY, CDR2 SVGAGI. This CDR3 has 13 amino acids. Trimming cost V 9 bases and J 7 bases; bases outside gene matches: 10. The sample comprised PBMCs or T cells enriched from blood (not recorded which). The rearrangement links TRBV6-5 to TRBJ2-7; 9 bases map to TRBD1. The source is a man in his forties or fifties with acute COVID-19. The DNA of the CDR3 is TGTGCCAGTCACTATACGACAGGGGGTGAGCAGTACTTC. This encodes CASHYTTGGEQYF.